This TCR beta chain was found in a study of blood T cell repertoires in COVID-19 (TCRdb year 2020). Regarding the study in general: Samples from collaborators originated in the United States, Italy and Spain and spanned both the acute and convalescent phases of COVID-19. The material from the prospective study consisted of cDNA or gDNA derived from T cells, B-cell-depleted T cells, or PBMCs. Subjects who had been exposed to COVID-19, were actively infected with it, or had recovered from it provided the deeply sampled blood TCRbeta repertoires that made up the dataset. The repertoires were released in a freely available public database intended as a resource for research on the immune response to SARS-CoV-2. The samples were drawn from the first 160 participants of the ongoing ImmuneRACE study and from 950 to 1,500 subjects provided by 6 global collaborators. A de-identified subject ID, COVID-19 status, age in years and sex were almost always included in the sample metadata. Where HLA class I and class II types were available, the types were taken from metadata supplied by the sample provider, not from assay-based typing.

What the work shows at the level of the full study, not this receptor alone: Clinical and demographic metadata were provided uncurated, with the amount varying by source and participant.

One collaborating source in Seattle enrolled patients during active infection and followed them longitudinally through the course of disease. Whole blood was collected in K2EDTA tubes by collaborating institutions according to the institutions' own protocols. For TCRbeta analysis, collaborators shipped samples as frozen whole blood, isolated PBMCs, or DNA extracted from either of those sample types. From its cysteine to its phenylalanine, the CDR3 spans 17 amino acids. Of the read, only the CDR3 DNA is kept; its 51 bases are in frame from base 1. For CDR1 and CDR2, the germline V gene (reference sequence) lists DFQATT and SNEGSKA. Trimmed from V: 3 bases; trimmed from J: 1 base; junction bases lacking a gene match: 8. The immunoSEQ Assay, a bias-controlled multiplex PCR, was used to amplify TCRbeta CDR3 regions from genomic DNA. As for how the authors treated the data: Within the assay, amplification of reference gene primers was used to estimate how many nucleated cells each sample contained. Sequence reads were collapsed and filtered to measure the absolute abundance of every unique TCRbeta CDR3 rearrangement. For each sample, productive Simpson clonality was calculated by taking the square root of Simpson's diversity index across productive rearrangements. TCRdb took over this immuneACCESS table, retaining in-frame rearrangements with V and J assigned. Such tables are incomplete; in checked studies, under half of the missing clones stem from an unresolved V gene, and the remainder is unexplained. That table supplies the V and J calls and clone size; D and trimming were determined from the DNA. The table for this sample lists 380,000 or so clones; approximately 86% of them were counted only once. 7% to 7.5% of the sample comes from the top ten.

In the case of this clone: What this receptor recognizes is not known. Qualities for individual bases were not recorded, and no much larger clone is one base off.

The chain uses TRBV20-1 and TRBJ2-3; 12 central nucleotides agree with TRBD2. This clonotype was sampled from a woman aged 55-70 years with COVID-19, enrolled during active disease. Input material: peripheral blood. The DNA sequence is given as TGCAGTGCTAGTGTACTAGCGGGGGGAAGAGGCACAGATACGCAGTATTTT. It translates to CSASVLAGGRGTDTQYF.